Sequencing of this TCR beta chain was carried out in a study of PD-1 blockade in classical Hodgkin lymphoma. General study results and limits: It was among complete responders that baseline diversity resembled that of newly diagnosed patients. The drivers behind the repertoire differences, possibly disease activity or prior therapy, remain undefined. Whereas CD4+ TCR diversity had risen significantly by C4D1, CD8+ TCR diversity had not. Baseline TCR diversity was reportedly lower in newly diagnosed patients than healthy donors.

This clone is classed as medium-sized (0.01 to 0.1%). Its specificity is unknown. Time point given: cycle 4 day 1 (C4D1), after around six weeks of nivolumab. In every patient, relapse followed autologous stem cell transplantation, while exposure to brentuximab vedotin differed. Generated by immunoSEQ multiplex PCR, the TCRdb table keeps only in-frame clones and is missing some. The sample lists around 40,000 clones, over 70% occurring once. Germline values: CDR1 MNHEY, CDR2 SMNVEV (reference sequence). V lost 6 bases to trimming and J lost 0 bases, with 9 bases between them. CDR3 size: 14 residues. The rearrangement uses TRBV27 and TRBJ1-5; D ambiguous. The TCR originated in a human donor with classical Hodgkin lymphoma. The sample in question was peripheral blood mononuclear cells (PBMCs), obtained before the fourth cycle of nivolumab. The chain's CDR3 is CASRRTDSNQPQHF. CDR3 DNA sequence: TGTGCCAGCAGGAGGACGGATAGCAATCAGCCCCAGCATTTT.